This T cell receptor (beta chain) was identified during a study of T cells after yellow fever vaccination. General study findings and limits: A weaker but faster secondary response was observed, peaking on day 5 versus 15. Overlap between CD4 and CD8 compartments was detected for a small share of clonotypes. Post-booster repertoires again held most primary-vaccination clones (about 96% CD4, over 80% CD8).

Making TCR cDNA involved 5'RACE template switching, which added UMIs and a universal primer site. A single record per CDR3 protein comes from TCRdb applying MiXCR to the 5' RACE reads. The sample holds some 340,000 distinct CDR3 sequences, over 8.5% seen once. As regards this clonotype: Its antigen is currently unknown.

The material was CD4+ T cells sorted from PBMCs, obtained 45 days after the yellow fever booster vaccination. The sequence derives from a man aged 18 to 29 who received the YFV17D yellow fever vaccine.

CDR3 in amino acids: CASSRSPMAGGNQPQHF. CDR3 nucleotide sequence: TGTGCCAGCAGCCGGAGTCCCATGGCAGGGGGCAATCAGCCCCAGCATTTT. V usage is TRBV3-1 and J usage is TRBJ1-5; TRBD1 is a possible D gene (6 bases). Germline V gene lookup returns CDR1 LGHDT and CDR2 YNNKEL (reference sequence). V dropped 4 bases and J dropped 2 bases, with 18 bases sitting between them. CDR3 size: 17 residues.